The 27 T cell receptor beta chains presented below share a single source sample, sequenced in a study of T cell responses to AZD1222 COVID-19 vaccine. Profiled with immunoSEQ multiplex PCR; TCRdb holds only in-frame clones, not every one. The top ten hold 5% of the sample, which has more than 100,000 clones, just over 90% seen once. The material sequenced was peripheral blood, taken 28 days after the second AZD1222 dose. The receptors derive from an adult who received the AZD1222 COVID-19 vaccine.

The chain is built from TRBV12-3 or TRBV12-4 and TRBJ2-1; TRBD1 aligns across 7 bases. The CDR3 extends over 11 amino acids. V trimming: 7 bases; J trimming: 10 bases; junction bases outside the gene matches: 4. The CDR3 spells CASTARGEQFF. CDR3 in DNA: TGTGCCAGCACCGCCAGGGGGGAGCAGTTCTTC.

The chain couples TRBV19 to TRBJ2-1; no definite D call. CDR1 and CDR2 (germline): LNHDA, SQIVND (reference sequence). The CDR3 sequence is 15 residues long. Trimming left V 10 bases short and J 0 bases short, with 16 bases between. The CDR3 here is CATHGLRSSYNEQFF. Here the CDR3 DNA reads TGTGCCACCCATGGGCTCAGGAGCTCCTACAATGAGCAGTTCTTC.

This sequence joins TRBV5-4 and TRBJ1-2; the D gene is possibly TRBD1 (6 bases). The germline V gene has CDR1 SGHNT and CDR2 YYREEE (reference sequence). The CDR3 covers 14 residues. V lost 0 bases and J 8 bases, leaving 14 bases between the germline ends. The CDR3 region is CASSLAGHRSGYTF. The DNA of the CDR3 is TGTGCCAGCAGCTTGGCGGGACACCGTTCCGGCTACACCTTC.

This clone was picked up one time. This chain connects TRBV10-2 to TRBJ2-7; the match to TRBD1 covers 8 bases. Trimming cost V 6 bases and J 2 bases; bases outside gene matches: 0. Germline CDR1 is WSHSY and CDR2 is SAAADI. This CDR3 has 12 residues. The CDR3 reads CASRDRAYEQYF. CDR3 DNA: TGCGCCAGCAGGGACAGGGCCTACGAGCAGTACTTC.

The chain couples TRBV19 to TRBJ2-6, with a tentative D call TRBD1 (6 bases). V lost 4 bases to trimming and J lost 0 bases, with 10 bases between them. From germline, CDR1 is LNHDA and CDR2 SQIVND (reference sequence). This CDR3 has 16 residues. CDR3 sequence: CASSTDSRSGANVLTF. For the CDR3, the DNA is TGTGCCAGTAGTACGGACAGTCGCTCTGGGGCCAACGTCCTGACTTTC.

The V and J genes are TRBV10-3 and TRBJ2-2, with a weak D call TRBD1 (7 bases). Trimming removed 10 bases from V and 6 bases from J, with 12 bases in between. The CDR3 consists of 12 residues. Germline V CDR1 and CDR2: ENHRY, SYGVKD. DNA for the CDR3: TGTGCCACCCAGGGGGGATCCGGGGAGCTGTTTTTT. Its protein is CATQGGSGELFF.

The chain joins TRBV5-1 to TRBJ2-1, with D maybe TRBD2 (6 bases). Germline V gene sequence: CDR1 SGHRS, CDR2 YFSETQ. This CDR3 has 13 amino acids. The germline V and J ends were trimmed by 4 bases and 4 bases, with 9 bases remaining between them. The chain's CDR3 is CASSTGRYNEQFF. For the CDR3, the DNA is TGCGCCAGCAGCACCGGGAGATACAATGAGCAGTTCTTC.

The chain recombines TRBV25-1 with TRBJ2-1, with 12 bases identical to TRBD2. V shed 5 bases, J shed 2 bases, and the junction held 1 base outside the gene matches. This CDR3 spans 15 amino acids. Looked up from germline, CDR1 is MGHDK and CDR2 is SYGVNS. CDR3 sequence: CASSLAGGPYNEQFF. The CDR3 bases are TGTGCCAGCAGTCTAGCGGGAGGGCCCTACAATGAGCAGTTCTTC.

The chain has TRBV15 and TRBJ2-1, with 15 bases lining up with TRBD2. The CDR3 extends over 17 amino acids. V lost 0 bases to trimming and J lost 13 bases; unmatched junction nucleotides: 10. Germline V lookup: CDR1 LNHNV, CDR2 YYDKDF (reference sequence). As DNA, the CDR3 is TGTGCCACCAGCAGAGACCTGGGGACTAGCGGGGGGAAAGCCCAGTTCTTC. Protein: CATSRDLGTSGGKAQFF.

This clone came up once. The chain is built from TRBV14 and TRBJ2-7; no clear D gene. Germline V gene sequence: CDR1 SGHDN, CDR2 FVKESK. The CDR3 totals 13 residues. Trimming left V 8 bases short and J 4 bases short, with 15 bases between. CDR3 amino acids: CASSSQRRYEQYF. DNA for the CDR3: TGTGCCAGCTCCAGCCAGCGACGATACGAGCAGTACTTC.

The chain is built from TRBV18 and TRBJ1-2, with no clear D. V was cut by 2 bases and J by 1 base, with 8 bases left in between. Germline V gene sequence: CDR1 KGHSH, CDR2 LQKENI. This CDR3 spans 14 amino acids. The CDR3 here is CASSPESVNYGYTF. CDR3 in DNA: TGTGCCAGCTCACCAGAGTCGGTTAACTATGGCTACACCTTC.

The J gene is TRBJ2-7, the V gene TRBV12-3 or TRBV12-4, with D perhaps TRBD1 (6 bases). The length of the CDR3 is 11 residues. Trimming took 5 bases from V and 7 from J, leaving 9 bases between them. The CDR3 coding sequence is TGTGCCAGCAGTCAAGGACAGGAGCAGTACTTC. Its protein product is CASSQGQEQYF.

This clone was found once. V is TRBV6-2 or TRBV6-3 and J is TRBJ1-5, with D perhaps matching TRBD1 (6 bases). Trimming removed 4 bases from V and 1 base from J, with 14 bases in between. CDR1 MNHEY and CDR2 SVGEGT come from the germline V gene. This CDR3 comprises 16 residues. This chain's CDR3 is CASSSHRAKSNQPQHF. The CDR3 nucleotides are TGTGCCAGCAGTTCCCACAGGGCCAAGAGCAATCAGCCCCAGCATTTT.

The V gene is TRBV18, the J gene TRBJ2-2; maybe TRBD1 (6 bases). The CDR3 is 14 residues long. Looked up from germline, CDR1 is KGHSH and CDR2 is LQKENI. V was cut by 3 bases and J by 6 bases, with 11 bases left in between. The CDR3 reads CASSPLQGPGELFF. The DNA for the CDR3 is TGTGCCAGCTCACCTTTACAGGGCCCCGGGGAGCTGTTTTTT.

The V gene is TRBV9, the J gene TRBJ2-7, with D tentatively TRBD1 (7 bases). CDR3 length equals 15 residues. Between the trimmed V and J ends, which lost 3 bases and 3 bases, there was a span of 16 bases. Germline V gene lookup returns CDR1 SGDLS and CDR2 YYNGEE. The DNA of the CDR3 is TGTGCCAGCAGCGCAACAGGGGTGGGACTCTACGAGCAGTACTTC. Protein product: CASSATGVGLYEQYF.

This clone was detected only once. The chain uses TRBV19 and TRBJ2-7, with TRBD2 matching 9 bases. The CDR3 length is 15 residues. CDR1 is LNHDA and CDR2 is SQIVND in the germline V gene (reference sequence). V shed 5 bases, J shed 2 bases, and the junction held 7 bases outside the gene matches. The CDR3: CASSLSSGGTYEQYF. CDR3 nucleotide sequence: TGTGCCAGTAGTTTATCAAGCGGGGGGACCTACGAGCAGTACTTC.

This clone was seen once. The DNA for the CDR3 is TGTGCCAGCAGTGGAAGTGCGGTACACGAGCAGTACTTC. Translating gives CASSGSAVHEQYF. The rearrangement links TRBV27 to TRBJ2-7; D gene uncertain. The CDR3 extends over 13 amino acids. Germline CDR1 MNHEY, CDR2 SMNVEV (reference sequence). V shed 5 bases and J shed 5 bases, with 13 bases lying between them.

This chain uses TRBV2 with TRBJ2-4; 8 positions agree with TRBD2. Germline V gene lookup returns CDR1 SNHLY and CDR2 FYNNEI. With V trimmed by 5 bases and J by 3 bases, 12 bases remained unmatched. The CDR3 contains 17 residues. CDR3 amino acids: CASSPPGTSFVKNIQYF. The CDR3 DNA is TGTGCCAGCAGTCCACCCGGGACTAGTTTTGTCAAAAACATTCAGTACTTC. Full variable domain (rest looked up from reference TRBV2 and TRBJ2-4): EPEVTQTPSHQVTQMGQEVILRCVPISNHLYFYWYRQILGQKVEFLVSFYNNEISEKSEIFDDQFSVERPDGSNFTLKIRSTKLEDSAMYFCASSPPGTSFVKNIQYFGAGTRLSVL.

V is TRBV5-1 and J is TRBJ1-1; possibly TRBD1 for D (5 bases). The CDR3 contains 16 residues. Trimming took off 4 bases at V and 7 bases at J, with 23 bases between the two ends. Germline V gene data show CDR1 as SGHRS and CDR2 as YFSETQ. The CDR3 DNA reads TGCGCCAGCAGCACGGGACCAGGGCGAGATTCTAGTGAAGCTTTCTTT. Protein: CASSTGPGRDSSEAFF.

The chain has TRBV27 and TRBJ1-4; no clear D. CDR3 length: 13 amino acids. Germline V lookup: CDR1 MNHEY, CDR2 SMNVEV (reference sequence). Trimming took 4 bases from V and 4 from J, leaving 7 bases between them. CDR3 bases: TGTGCCAGCAGTTGGGCGATTAATGAAAAACTGTTTTTT. This translates into CASSWAINEKLFF.

This chain uses TRBV6-6 with TRBJ1-4; 7 bases align to TRBD1. This CDR3 has 15 amino acids. V shed 2 bases, J shed 5 bases, and the junction held 5 bases outside the gene matches. Per the germline V gene, CDR1 is MNHNY and CDR2 is SVGAGI (reference sequence). The DNA of the CDR3 is TGTGCCAGCAGTTACCGGACAGGAGGAAATGAAAAACTGTTTTTT. Protein: CASSYRTGGNEKLFF.

This chain links TRBV6-5 with TRBJ2-3, with D possibly called TRBD1 or TRBD2 (5 bases each). Germline V gene lookup returns CDR1 MNHEY and CDR2 SVGAGI. The CDR3 has 13 amino acids. The V end lost 7 bases, the J end lost 1 base, and 9 bases lay between the germline ends. As DNA, the CDR3 is TGTGCCAGCACGGGACGGGGCACAGATACGCAGTATTTT. Residues: CASTGRGTDTQYF.

This clone was counted a single time. This sequence joins TRBV7-2 and TRBJ1-1, with 7 bases fitting TRBD1. V shed 5 bases, J shed 4 bases, and the junction held 7 bases outside the gene matches. The CDR3 spans 14 residues. From germline, CDR1 is SGHTA and CDR2 FQGNSA. CDR3 bases: TGTGCCAGCAGCCCCGGGACAGCCTCCACTGAAGCTTTCTTT. It encodes CASSPGTASTEAFF.

This sequence joins TRBV7-2 and TRBJ2-3, with D uncertain. The CDR3 is made up of 15 amino acids. CDR1 and CDR2 (germline): SGHTA, FQGNSA. The V and J ends lost 5 bases and 1 base respectively, with 13 bases between them. Here the CDR3 reads CASSPLQPGTDTQYF. The CDR3 DNA sequence: TGTGCCAGCAGCCCCCTCCAGCCGGGCACAGATACGCAGTATTTT.

The chain is built from TRBV12-3 or TRBV12-4 and TRBJ1-2; D gene uncertain. CDR3 length: 12 residues. V lost 2 bases, J lost 8 bases, and 9 bases lay in between. The CDR3 is CASSLTSIGYTF. The CDR3, as DNA: TGTGCCAGCAGTTTAACGAGTATCGGCTACACCTTC.

V and J are TRBV4-3 and TRBJ2-7; maybe TRBD1 (6 bases). V lost 4 bases and J 1 base, leaving 14 bases between the germline ends. Per germline, CDR1 LGHNA and CDR2 YSLEER. The CDR3 is 15 amino acids. This CDR3 is CASSPGQGRSYEQYF. In DNA, the CDR3 is TGCGCCAGCAGCCCCGGGCAGGGGCGTTCCTACGAGCAGTACTTC.

The chain uses TRBV13 and TRBJ2-7; the D is unclear. Germline-derived CDR1 and CDR2 are PRHDT and FYEKMQ (reference sequence). V lost 0 bases, J lost 5 bases, and 5 bases lay in between. This CDR3 is 12 amino acids long. The CDR3 coding sequence is TGTGCCAGCAGCTTAGGCCTCCACGAGCAGTACTTC. Residues: CASSLGLHEQYF.